Listed below are T cell receptor beta chains from one sample, sequenced in a study of cytomegalovirus exposure and HLA in healthy donors. Sequencing was performed with immunoSEQ multiplex PCR; in TCRdb, only in-frame clones are kept and a portion is missing. The sample lists around 97,000 clones; less than 10% were seen once. Sample: PBMCs. These receptors all stem from a man in his forties or fifties in good health and CMV-seropositive. The CDR3 runs from the conserved cysteine through the conserved F or W. Each record gives: CDR3 length, V gene, clone size, D gene, J gene, CDR3 DNA, CDR3 protein. A D gene is named only where the DNA matches it firmly. For some rows the clone size is stated as once, few or many, or as a class when expanded; others skip it.

>14|TRBV19|few|TRBD2|TRBJ2-2
TGTGCCAGTAGTGTAATAGCGGGAACCGGGGAGCTGTTTTTT
CASSVIAGTGELFF
>16|TRBV5-1|.|TRBD1|TRBJ2-7
TGCGCCAGCAGCTTAGCCGGGACAGGGGGACTCTACGAGCAGTACTTC
CASSLAGTGGLYEQYF
>13|TRBV2|.|.|TRBJ1-1
TGTGCCAGGCAAGAGAGAGTGAACACTGAAGCTTTCTTT
CARQERVNTEAFF
>14|TRBV29-1|few|.|TRBJ2-7
TGCAGCGTTGACGTCGCGGGTAAAGGCCACGAGCAGTACTTC
CSVDVAGKGHEQYF
>18|TRBV5-4|.|TRBD2|TRBJ2-2
TGTGCCAGCAGCTTGGGGGGAGGGACCCGTGGGAACACCGGGGAGCTGTTTTTT
CASSLGGGTRGNTGELFF
>16|TRBV4-1|few|TRBD2|TRBJ2-4
TGCGCCAGCAGCCAGCCCCTCGCTAGCGGGACCGGCATTCAGTACTTC
CASSQPLASGTGIQYF
>15|TRBV25-1|.|TRBD2|TRBJ2-3
TGTGCCAGTACTAGCGGGGAATCGTCGGGAAGAGCGCAGTATTTT
CASTSGESSGRAQYF
>13|TRBV2|few|.|TRBJ1-6
TGTGCCAGCCGGAGGGTCTTAAATTCACCCCTCCACTTT
CASRRVLNSPLHF
>17|TRBV7-2|.|.|TRBJ1-1
TGTGCCAGCAGCTTAACTCCGCCCCAGGCGGGTTACACTGAAGCTTTCTTT
CASSLTPPQAGYTEAFF
>12|TRBV30|.|.|TRBJ2-5
TGTGCCTGGAGTGTACTCGCGGAGACCCAGTACTTC
CAWSVLAETQYF
>14|TRBV28|.|TRBD1|TRBJ2-7
TGTGCCAGCAGTCTCAGCGACAGGGTGTACGAGCAGTACTTC
CASSLSDRVYEQYF
>16|TRBV5-1|.|TRBD1|TRBJ2-7
TGCGCCAGCAGCTTGGCAGGGGGCAAAACGTCGGACGAGCAGTACTTC
CASSLAGGKTSDEQYF
>13|TRBV7-9|.|.|TRBJ1-5
TGTGCCAGCAGTTTTGACGGGAATCAGCCCCAGCATTTT
CASSFDGNQPQHF
>14|TRBV5-1|few|.|TRBJ1-3
TGCGCCAGCCGATCTTCTTTCGAGGGAAACACCATATATTTT
CASRSSFEGNTIYF
>16|TRBV4-3|few|TRBD1|TRBJ2-2
TGCGCCAGCAGCCAAGCGGACAGGGGGCGCACCGGGGAGCTGTTTTTT
CASSQADRGRTGELFF
>15|TRBV15|few|.|TRBJ1-1
TGTGCCACCAGCAGCCCCAGGTTTATGAACACTGAAGCTTTCTTT
CATSSPRFMNTEAFF
>15|TRBV27|.|TRBD2|TRBJ2-7
TGTGCCAGCAGACGCAAGACTAGCGGGACCTACGAGCAGTACTTC
CASRRKTSGTYEQYF
>15|TRBV6-5|few|TRBD2|TRBJ2-1
TGTGCCAGCAGTCAACTAGCGGGAGGAGGCAATGAGCAGTTCTTC
CASSQLAGGGNEQFF
>11|TRBV20-1|.|.|TRBJ2-5
TGCAGTGCGGAGCCCGCGGAGACCCAGTACTTC
CSAEPAETQYF
>15|TRBV30|few|TRBD2|TRBJ2-4
TGTGCCTGGAGTGGAGGGACGGGGGGTAGAAACATTCAGTACTTC
CAWSGGTGGRNIQYF
>12|TRBV29-1|.|TRBD1|TRBJ2-7
TGCAGCGTTGCAGGGGGTCCCTACGAGCAGTACTTC
CSVAGGPYEQYF
>15|TRBV28|few|TRBD1|TRBJ1-5
TGTGCCAGCAGTGGCGAAGACAGGGGCAATCAGCCCCAGCATTTT
CASSGEDRGNQPQHF
>16|TRBV27|.|TRBD2|TRBJ2-3
TGTGCCAGCAGCCCTACCTTAGCGGGAGAGGGAGATACGCAGTATTTT
CASSPTLAGEGDTQYF
>14|TRBV27|.|.|TRBJ2-5
TGTGCCAGCAGTTTAGTCCGGGGGTGGGAGACCCAGTACTTC
CASSLVRGWETQYF
>15|TRBV4-1|many|.|TRBJ1-5
TGCGCCAGCAGCCCCGGTGACAGGTTATATCAGCCCCAGCATTTT
CASSPGDRLYQPQHF